This TCR beta chain appears in the sequencing data of a study of blood T cell repertoires in COVID-19. The CDR3 contains 13 residues. Germline trimming cut 2 bases from V and 5 bases from J; bases unmatched to any gene: 1. Germline CDR1 and CDR2: ENHRY and SYGVKD. TCRdb keeps only in-frame clones here, not all; method: immunoSEQ multiplex PCR. The sample consists of more than 200,000 clones, over 75% of them appearing once. Sequenced material: peripheral blood. The chain recombines TRBV10-3 with TRBJ2-7, with 9 nucleotides matching TRBD2. The origin of this receptor is a man over 45 with acute or convalescent COVID-19. This CDR3 reads CAISEGTSNEQYF. The CDR3 nucleotides are TGTGCCATCAGTGAGGGGACTAGCAACGAGCAGTACTTC.